One sample yielded the 2 T cell receptor beta chains listed below, sequenced in a study of blood T cells in healthy people across ages. A J-beta primer mix and a sample-barcoded 5' primer were used in a second PCR of roughly 6 to 12 cycles. One entry per CDR3 protein, called by TCRdb with MiXCR from the 5' RACE reads. The repertoire holds almost 800,000 distinct CDR3 sequences, 55% to 75% seen once, with roughly 22% in the top ten. The sample comprised blood. The receptors stem from a man between 25 and 39 years old in good health.

This chain links TRBV7-2 with TRBJ2-5; possible D gene TRBD1, 6 bases. Germline CDR1 is SGHTA and CDR2 is FQGNSA. Trimming took 5 bases from V and 9 from J, leaving 19 bases between them. CDR3 length: 14 amino acids. As DNA, the CDR3 is TGTGCCAGCAGCCTCGTTGGCCCCTCAGGGGCCCAGTACTTC. It encodes CASSLVGPSGAQYF.

This clonotype has only one observation. The CDR3 region is CASSQGSRGQETQYF. The CDR3 nucleotides read TGTGCCAGCAGCCAAGGGTCCAGGGGACAAGAGACCCAGTACTTC. This chain connects TRBV3-1 to TRBJ2-5, with a weak D call TRBD1 (6 bases). Germline V gene data show CDR1 as LGHDT and CDR2 as YNNKEL (reference sequence). This CDR3 has 15 amino acids. Trimming cost V 1 base and J 2 bases, with 11 bases left between them.